What follows are 19 T cell receptor beta chains derived from one specimen sequenced in a study of T cells in Graves' hyperthyroidism and ophthalmopathy. RNA transcripts were the template for amplifying TCR beta CDR3 regions. HTBI primers drove first-round RT-PCR of the TCR CDR3. TCRdb independently ran MiXCR on the multiplex PCR reads; one entry per CDR3 protein. The sample shows 700,000 to 950,000 distinct CDR3 sequences, under 45% of them seen only once. Material: blood. These receptors all stem from a middle-aged woman with Graves' hyperthyroidism.

The table lists this clonotype with a few counts. J is TRBJ1-5 and V is TRBV9, with a tentative D call TRBD1 (6 bases). There are 16 residues in the CDR3. Looked up from germline, CDR1 is SGDLS and CDR2 is YYNGEE. V was shortened by 3 bases and J by 3 bases, with 16 bases between the two germline ends. The CDR3 region has the DNA TGTGCCAGCAGCGAAGAGGGGGGGCCCCTCAATCAGCCCCAGCATTTT. It translates to CASSEEGGPLNQPQHF.

As to this clonotype: A much more abundant neighbour one base away suggests this may be a read error. The chain has TRBV10-3 and TRBJ2-2; D is undetermined. This CDR3 is built from 13 residues. The V gene lost 10 bases and the J gene lost 3 bases, with 12 bases spanning the gap. CDR1 ENHRY and CDR2 SYGVKD come from the germline V gene. The CDR3 bases are TGTGCCAGCGGCCAGGCGTACACCGGGGAGCTGTTTTTT. Protein: CASGQAYTGELFF.

The V call is TRBV12-3 or TRBV12-4, the J call TRBJ1-6; possible D gene TRBD1, 6 bases. Trimming took off 6 bases at V and 0 bases at J, with 12 bases between the two ends. This CDR3 is 16 amino acids long. The CDR3 DNA reads TGTGCCAGCAGAATAGGACAGAGCTCCTATAATTCACCCCTCCACTTT. This gives the protein CASRIGQSSYNSPLHF.

The V and J genes are TRBV10-3 and TRBJ2-7, with D maybe TRBD1 (5 bases). V lost 3 bases to trimming and J lost 2 bases, with 11 bases between them. This CDR3 has 14 residues. CDR1 and CDR2 from the germline V gene are ENHRY and SYGVKD. The CDR3 DNA follows: TGTGCCATCAGTGATAAGGGGCAGACCTACGAGCAGTACTTC. It translates to CAISDKGQTYEQYF.

The chain couples TRBV7-2 to TRBJ1-5; 8 bases are a match to TRBD1. Germline V CDR1 and CDR2: SGHTA, FQGNSA. This CDR3 contains 16 residues. Trimming at V came to 7 bases and at J to 7 bases, leaving 15 bases not matched to a gene. The CDR3 DNA sequence: TGTGCCAGCACCCGATGGGGTCAGGGGGCCGGGCAGCCCCAGCATTTT. Protein: CASTRWGQGAGQPQHF.

This clonotype appeared many times. CDR3 protein: CASRAGVGYEQYF. DNA of the CDR3: TGTGCCAGCAGAGCCGGGGTGGGGTACGAGCAGTACTTC. The chain carries TRBV6-6 and TRBJ2-7, with D perhaps TRBD2 (5 bases). Trimming removed 6 bases from V and 4 bases from J, with 13 bases in between. There are 13 residues in the CDR3. Germline V lookup: CDR1 MNHNY, CDR2 SVGAGI (reference sequence).

This chain links TRBV4-1 with TRBJ1-5, with D hard to call. Trimming shortened V by 0 bases and J by 7 bases, and 10 bases separated the two germline ends. There are 14 residues in the CDR3. Germline V CDR1 and CDR2: MGHRA, YSYEKL. CDR3 residues: CASSQEGNHQPQHF. The CDR3 DNA follows: TGCGCCAGCAGCCAAGAGGGGAATCACCAGCCCCAGCATTTT.

As regards this clonotype: This may be a read error, as it is one base from a much larger clone. V is TRBV10-3 and J is TRBJ1-2, with a possible D match to TRBD1 (5 bases). From germline, CDR1 is ENHRY and CDR2 SYGVKD. The CDR3 contains 13 residues. The CDR3 sequence is CASSSQGGYGHTF. The CDR3 nucleotides read TGTGCCAGCAGCTCCCAGGGAGGTTATGGCCACACCTTC.

This clonotype has ten or more counts. The chain recombines TRBV4-2 with TRBJ1-6; maybe TRBD1 (5 bases). Germline CDR1 LGHNA, CDR2 YNFKEQ. There are 14 residues in the CDR3. Trimming cost V 2 bases and J 7 bases, with 9 bases left between them. The CDR3 DNA is TGTGCCAGCAGCCAACAGGGAATCAATTCACCCCTCCACTTT. Protein: CASSQQGINSPLHF.

Many counts were recorded for this clonotype. The rearrangement joins TRBV14 to TRBJ1-6; D possibly corresponds to TRBD1 (6 bases). V lost 4 bases to trimming and J lost 9 bases, with 16 bases between them. The CDR3 is 15 residues long. Germline V gene data show CDR1 as SGHDN and CDR2 as FVKESK. As DNA, the CDR3 is TGTGCCAGCAGCCCGCAGGGGTTAAGTTTTTCACCCCTCCACTTT. Residues: CASSPQGLSFSPLHF.

This clonotype was picked up many times. The chain links TRBV15 to TRBJ1-1; the D is unclear. V lost 0 bases and J lost 0, with 8 bases in between. The CDR3 length is 15 residues. CDR1 and CDR2 from the germline V gene are LNHNV and YYDKDF (reference sequence). The CDR3 region has the DNA TGTGCCACCAGCAGAGATCCGCTGATGAACACTGAAGCTTTCTTT. Protein: CATSRDPLMNTEAFF. The whole variable domain, remainder taken from reference TRBV15 and TRBJ1-1, is DAMVIQNPRYQVTQFGKPVTLSCSQTLNHNVMYWYQQKSSQAPKLLFHYYDKDFNNEADTPDNFQSRRPNTSFCFLDIRSPGLGDTAMYLCATSRDPLMNTEAFFGQGTRLTVV.

This clonotype was found many times. V and J are TRBV29-1 and TRBJ1-1, with D unclear. Trimming removed 5 bases at V and 0 bases at J, with 7 bases between. CDR3 size: 12 residues. Germline V lookup: CDR1 SQVTM, CDR2 ANQGSEA. This CDR3 reads CSVPNMNTEAFF. DNA for the CDR3: TGCAGCGTTCCGAATATGAACACTGAAGCTTTCTTT.

This rearrangement joins TRBV5-1 to TRBJ2-7, with 11 bases lining up with TRBD2. V trimming: 3 bases; J trimming: 7 bases; junction bases outside the gene matches: 12. The CDR3 is 16 residues long. CDR1 is SGHRS and CDR2 is YFSETQ in the germline V gene. In DNA form, the CDR3 reads TGCGCCAGCAGCTCCTACCCGGGACTAGCGGAGGAAGAGCAGTACTTC. Translated: CASSSYPGLAEEEQYF.

The chain recombines TRBV2 with TRBJ2-3; 7 bases are shared with TRBD2. The J segment lost 2 bases and the V segment lost 8 bases, leaving 19 bases of the junction unmatched. CDR3 length equals 18 residues. The germline gives CDR1 SNHLY, CDR2 FYNNEI. The CDR3 protein is CASPFLAGGSPFTDTQYF. Here the CDR3 DNA reads TGTGCCAGCCCGTTCCTTGCCGGGGGGTCCCCCTTCACAGATACGCAGTATTTT.

The chain is built from TRBV5-1 and TRBJ2-5; D may correspond to TRBD1 or TRBD2 (6 bases each). This CDR3 has 16 amino acids. From germline, CDR1 is SGHRS and CDR2 YFSETQ. Trimming left V 4 bases short and J 0 bases short, with 16 bases between. Here the CDR3 DNA reads TGCGCCAGCAGCCCCGAGGGGGGTAGGGACCAAGAGACCCAGTACTTC. It translates to CASSPEGGRDQETQYF.

Ten or more counts support this clonotype. The genes are TRBV4-3 and TRBJ1-5; D gene unclear. Germline-derived CDR1 and CDR2 are LGHNA and YSLEER. Trimming shortened V by 3 bases and J by 2 bases, and 8 bases separated the two germline ends. This CDR3 region has 14 residues. Here the CDR3 DNA reads TGCGCCAGCAGCCAGGGTATAGGCAATCAGCCCCAGCATTTT. Amino acids: CASSQGIGNQPQHF.

With regard to this clonotype: A clone one base away is much larger, so this may be a read error. The CDR3 sequence: CASSSTGGAAFF. In DNA, the CDR3 is TGTGCCAGCAGTTCGACGGGGGGAGCAGCTTTCTTT. The V gene is TRBV6-5, the J gene TRBJ1-1, with D possibly being TRBD1 (5 bases). The CDR3 has 12 amino acids. V was pared by 4 bases and J by 10 bases, with 13 bases between. CDR1 is MNHEY, CDR2 SVGAGI, per germline.

The chain employs TRBV7-8 and TRBJ1-2; TRBD1 aligns across 9 bases. V lost 5 bases, J lost 6 bases, and 7 bases stayed unmatched. Germline CDR1 and CDR2: SGHVS and FQNEAQ. The CDR3 is 14 amino acids. Here the CDR3 reads CASSKVQGAHGYTF. CDR3 DNA: TGTGCCAGCAGCAAAGTACAGGGGGCGCATGGCTACACCTTC. Full variable domain (remainder filled in from reference TRBV7-8 and TRBJ1-2): GAGVSQSPRYKVAKRGQDVALRCDPISGHVSLFWYQQALGQGPEFLTYFQNEAQLDKSGLPSDRFFAERPEGSVSTLKIQRTQQEDSAVYLCASSKVQGAHGYTFGSGTRLTVV.

This sequence joins TRBV12-3 or TRBV12-4 and TRBJ2-7, with TRBD2 as a possible D gene (5 bases). V shed 6 bases and J shed 6 bases, with 18 bases lying between them. CDR3 length: 14 amino acids. CDR3 sequence (DNA): TGTGCCAGCAGCCCCCAGCGGAGCATTTCCGAGCAGTACTTC. Protein product: CASSPQRSISEQYF.